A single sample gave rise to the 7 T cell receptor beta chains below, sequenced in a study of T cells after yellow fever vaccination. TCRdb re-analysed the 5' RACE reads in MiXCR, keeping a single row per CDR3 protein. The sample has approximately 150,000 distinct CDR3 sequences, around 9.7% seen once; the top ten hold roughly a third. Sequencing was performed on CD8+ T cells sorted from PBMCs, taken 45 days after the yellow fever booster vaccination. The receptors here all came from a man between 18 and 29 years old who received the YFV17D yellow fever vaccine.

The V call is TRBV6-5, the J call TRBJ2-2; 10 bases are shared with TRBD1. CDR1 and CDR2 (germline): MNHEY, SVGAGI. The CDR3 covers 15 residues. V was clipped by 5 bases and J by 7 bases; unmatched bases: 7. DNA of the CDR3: TGTGCCAGCAGTCCGCGGACAGGGGGAGTCGGGGAGCTGTTTTTT. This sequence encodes CASSPRTGGVGELFF.

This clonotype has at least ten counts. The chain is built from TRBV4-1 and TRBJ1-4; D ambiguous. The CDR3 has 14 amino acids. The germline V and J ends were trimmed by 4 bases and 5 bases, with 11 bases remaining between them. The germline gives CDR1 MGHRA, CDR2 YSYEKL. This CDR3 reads CASSPFGVNEKLFF. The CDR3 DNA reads TGCGCCAGCAGCCCGTTTGGGGTAAATGAAAAACTGTTTTTT.

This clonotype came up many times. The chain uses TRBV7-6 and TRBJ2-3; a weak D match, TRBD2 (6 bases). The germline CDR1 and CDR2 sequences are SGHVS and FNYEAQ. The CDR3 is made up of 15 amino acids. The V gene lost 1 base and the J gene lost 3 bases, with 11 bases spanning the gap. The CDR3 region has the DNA TGTGCCAGCAGCTTAGTTACTAGCCGAACAGATACGCAGTATTTT. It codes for CASSLVTSRTDTQYF.

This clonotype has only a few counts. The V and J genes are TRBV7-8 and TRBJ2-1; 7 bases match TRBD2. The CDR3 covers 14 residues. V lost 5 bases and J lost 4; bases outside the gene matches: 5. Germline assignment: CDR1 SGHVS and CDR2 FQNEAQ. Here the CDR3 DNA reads TGTGCCAGCAGCCCGGGGGGAGGGTACAATGAGCAGTTCTTC. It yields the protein CASSPGGGYNEQFF.

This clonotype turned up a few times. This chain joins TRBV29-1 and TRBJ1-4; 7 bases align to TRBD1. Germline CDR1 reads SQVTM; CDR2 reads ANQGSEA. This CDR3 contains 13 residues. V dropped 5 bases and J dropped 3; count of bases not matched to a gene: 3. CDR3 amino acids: CSVLQGPNEKLFF. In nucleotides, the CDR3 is TGCAGCGTTTTACAGGGGCCTAATGAAAAACTGTTTTTT.

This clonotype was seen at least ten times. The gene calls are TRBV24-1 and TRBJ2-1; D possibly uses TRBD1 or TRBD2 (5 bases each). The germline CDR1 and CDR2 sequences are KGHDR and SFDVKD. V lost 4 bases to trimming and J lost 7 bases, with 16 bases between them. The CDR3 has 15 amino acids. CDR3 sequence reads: CATSDSGRDENEQFF. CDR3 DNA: TGTGCCACCAGTGACTCGGGACGAGATGAAAATGAGCAGTTCTTC.

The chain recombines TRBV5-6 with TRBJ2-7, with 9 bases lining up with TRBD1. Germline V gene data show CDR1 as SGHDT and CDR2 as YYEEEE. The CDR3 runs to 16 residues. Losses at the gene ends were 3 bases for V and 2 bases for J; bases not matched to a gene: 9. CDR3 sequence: CASSYWPGDRAYEQYF. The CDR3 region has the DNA TGTGCCAGCAGCTACTGGCCGGGGGACAGGGCCTACGAGCAGTACTTC.